The rows below give T cell receptor beta chains drawn from one sample of a study of regulatory T cells in long-lasting Graves disease. TCRdb independently ran MiXCR on the multiplex PCR reads; one entry per CDR3 protein. This table holds more than 300,000 distinct CDR3 sequences, roughly 25% found once. The input for sequencing was peripheral blood mononuclear cells (PBMCs), taken when the disease was refractory, from a patient treated with antithyroid drugs. Every receptor here comes from a woman aged 35 to 49 with Graves disease. Each CDR3 is given with its conserved first and last residue. A D gene is named only where the DNA matches it firmly. Clone size, where shown, is once, few, many, or a class for clones that have expanded.

j_call,v_call,clone_size,d_call,cdr3_aa,cdr3_nt
TRBJ2-1,TRBV28,.,.,CASSNLPYNEQFF,TGTGCCAGCAGTAATCTTCCATACAATGAGCAGTTCTTC
TRBJ2-3,TRBV20-1,few,TRBD2,CSASIAGESDTQYF,TGCAGTGCTAGCATAGCGGGAGAATCAGATACGCAGTATTTT
TRBJ1-5,TRBV6-1,many,.,CASHRLWENNQPQHF,TGTGCCAGCCATCGCCTCTGGGAGAACAATCAGCCCCAGCATTTT
TRBJ1-2,TRBV6-5,many,.,CASSSSVFWGYTF,TGTGCCAGCAGTTCCTCTGTATTCTGGGGCTACACCTTC
TRBJ1-5,TRBV15,many,.,CATSRFASNQPQHF,TGTGCCACCAGCAGATTTGCTAGCAATCAGCCCCAGCATTTT
TRBJ1-5,TRBV20-1,few,.,CSAPRGELSWPQHF,TGCAGTGCTCCGCGCGGGGAGCTATCATGGCCCCAGCATTTT
TRBJ2-7,TRBV6-2/TRBV6-3,few,.,CASRQTDSYEQYF,TGTGCCAGCAGGCAGACAGACTCCTACGAGCAGTACTTC
TRBJ1-2,TRBV28,few,.,CASSSLWGYGYTF,TGTGCCAGCAGTTCCTTATGGGGCTATGGCTACACCTTC
TRBJ2-7,TRBV2,many,.,CASSTLDRGYEQYF,TGTGCCAGCAGTACCTTGGATAGAGGCTACGAGCAGTACTTC
TRBJ1-1,TRBV18,.,.,CASSGQKNTEALF,TGTGCCAGCTCGGGGCAGAAGAACACTGAAGCTCTCTTT
TRBJ1-4,TRBV18,.,.,CASSPSWTNEKLFF,TGTGCCAGCTCACCAAGCTGGACTAATGAAAAACTGTTTTTT
TRBJ1-5,TRBV20-1,few,TRBD1,CSARRDRAGQPQHF,TGCAGTGCTAGAAGGGACAGGGCGGGACAGCCCCAGCATTTT
TRBJ2-5,TRBV12-3/TRBV12-4,few,TRBD2,CASSFSGGAETQYF,TGTGCCAGCAGTTTTTCGGGAGGAGCAGAGACCCAGTACTTC
TRBJ1-1,TRBV20-1,.,.,CSARDRQGWWVTEAFF,TGCAGTGCTAGAGATCGGCAGGGTTGGTGGGTCACTGAAGCTTTCTTT
TRBJ1-6,TRBV7-9,.,.,CASSLGTYSPLHF,TGTGCCAGCAGCTTGGGGACATATTCACCCCTCCACTTT
TRBJ2-1,TRBV27,.,TRBD2,CASSSGLAGYNEQFF,TGTGCCAGCAGCTCGGGACTAGCGGGGTACAATGAGCAGTTCTTC
TRBJ2-7,TRBV7-9,few,.,CASSNFWGPGVAYEQYF,TGTGCCAGCAGCAACTTTTGGGGTCCGGGGGTAGCCTACGAGCAGTACTTC
TRBJ1-3,TRBV13,.,TRBD1,CASSFGTGRDTIYF,TGTGCCAGCAGCTTCGGGACAGGGCGGGACACCATATATTTT
TRBJ2-7,TRBV5-6,.,.,CASSLVPTSYEQYF,TGTGCCAGCAGCTTGGTTCCTACTTCCTACGAGCAGTACTTC
TRBJ2-7,TRBV27,.,TRBD2,CASSLERGPYEQYF,TGTGCCAGCAGTTTAGAGCGGGGCCCCTACGAGCAGTACTTC
TRBJ2-1,TRBV28,few,TRBD2,CASTRLAGTAYNEQFF,TGTGCCAGCACCAGACTAGCGGGAACAGCGTACAATGAGCAGTTCTTC